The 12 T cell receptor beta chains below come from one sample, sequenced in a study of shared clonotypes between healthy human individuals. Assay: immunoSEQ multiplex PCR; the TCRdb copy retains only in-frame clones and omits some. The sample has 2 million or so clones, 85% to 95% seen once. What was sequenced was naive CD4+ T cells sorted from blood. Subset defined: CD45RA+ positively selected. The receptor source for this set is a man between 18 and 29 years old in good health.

CDR3 nucleotides: TGCGCCAGCAGCTGGGGACAGGGGCCGGGGCAGCCCCAGCATTTT. Protein sequence: CASSWGQGPGQPQHF. V and J are TRBV5-1 and TRBJ1-5; TRBD1 agrees at 10 bases. CDR3 length equals 15 residues. The junction had 7 bases not matched to a gene; V was cut back by 3 bases and J by 7 bases. Germline CDR1 SGHRS, CDR2 YFSETQ.

DNA of the CDR3: TGCGCCAGCAGTGAGTTGGGGTTGGCGGACATTGGCAATGAGCAGTTCTTC. This gives the protein CASSELGLADIGNEQFF. The chain employs TRBV10-1 and TRBJ2-1, with D perhaps TRBD1 (5 bases). CDR3 length: 17 residues. The V gene lost 1 base and the J gene lost 6 bases, with 19 bases spanning the gap. The germline V gene has CDR1 WNHNN and CDR2 SYGVQD (reference sequence).

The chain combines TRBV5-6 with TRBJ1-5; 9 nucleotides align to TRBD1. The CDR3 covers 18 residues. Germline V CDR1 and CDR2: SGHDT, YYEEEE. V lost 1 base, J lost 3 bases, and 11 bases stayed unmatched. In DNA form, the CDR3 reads TGTGCCAGCAGCTTGTCTTCCCGCCGGGACAGGGTCAATCAGCCCCAGCATTTT. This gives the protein CASSLSSRRDRVNQPQHF.

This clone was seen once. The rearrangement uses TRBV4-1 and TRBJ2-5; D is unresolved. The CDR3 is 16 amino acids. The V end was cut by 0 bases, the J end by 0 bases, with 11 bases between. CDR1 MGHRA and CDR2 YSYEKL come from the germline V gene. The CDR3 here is CASSQDFAGYQETQYF. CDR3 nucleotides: TGCGCCAGCAGCCAAGATTTTGCAGGTTACCAAGAGACCCAGTACTTC.

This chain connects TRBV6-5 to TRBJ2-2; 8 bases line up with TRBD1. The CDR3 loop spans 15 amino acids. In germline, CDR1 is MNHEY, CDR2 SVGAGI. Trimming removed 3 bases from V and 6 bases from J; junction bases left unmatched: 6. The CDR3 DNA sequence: TGTGCCAGCAGTTATAGTACAGGGGGTGCCGGGGAGCTGTTTTTT. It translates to CASSYSTGGAGELFF.

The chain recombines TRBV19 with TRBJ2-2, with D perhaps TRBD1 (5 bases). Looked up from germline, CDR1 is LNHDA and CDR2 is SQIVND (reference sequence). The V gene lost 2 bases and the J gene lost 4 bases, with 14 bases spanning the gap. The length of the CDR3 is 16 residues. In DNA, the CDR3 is TGTGCCAGTAGTATATCCAGGGATAGGGGCACCGGGGAGCTGTTTTTT. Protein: CASSISRDRGTGELFF.

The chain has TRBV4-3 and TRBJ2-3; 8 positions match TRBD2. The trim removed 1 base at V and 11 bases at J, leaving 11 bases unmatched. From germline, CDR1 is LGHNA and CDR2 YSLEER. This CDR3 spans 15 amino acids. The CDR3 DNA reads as TGCGCCAGCAGCCAAGGCGGGGGGCCGGCCGACAGGCAGTATTTT. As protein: CASSQGGGPADRQYF.

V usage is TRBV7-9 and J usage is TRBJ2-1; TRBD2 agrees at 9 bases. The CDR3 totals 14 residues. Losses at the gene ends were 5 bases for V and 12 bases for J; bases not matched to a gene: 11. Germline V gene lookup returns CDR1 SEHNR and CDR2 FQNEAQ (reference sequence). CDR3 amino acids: CASSPEGGTSRQFF. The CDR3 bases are TGTGCCAGCAGCCCCGAAGGGGGGACTAGCCGGCAGTTCTTC.

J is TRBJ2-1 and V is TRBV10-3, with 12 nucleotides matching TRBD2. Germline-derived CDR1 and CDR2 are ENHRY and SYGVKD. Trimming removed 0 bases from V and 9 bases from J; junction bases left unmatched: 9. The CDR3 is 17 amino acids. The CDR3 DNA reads TGTGCCATCAGTGAGTCTCTAGCGGGAGGGGTACGGAGTGAGCAGTTCTTC. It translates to CAISESLAGGVRSEQFF.

The CDR3 spells CASGVAGGPMQFF. DNA of the CDR3: TGCGCCAGCGGAGTAGCGGGAGGGCCTATGCAGTTCTTC. The V gene is TRBV10-2, the J gene TRBJ2-1; 11 positions match TRBD2. From germline, CDR1 is WSHSY and CDR2 SAAADI. This CDR3 comprises 13 residues. J lost 12 bases, V lost 8 bases, and 9 bases had no gene match.

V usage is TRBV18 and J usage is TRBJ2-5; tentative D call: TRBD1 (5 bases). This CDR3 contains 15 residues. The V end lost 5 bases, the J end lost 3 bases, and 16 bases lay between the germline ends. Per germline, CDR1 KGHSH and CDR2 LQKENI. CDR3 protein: CASSSTATAKETQYF. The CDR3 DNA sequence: TGTGCCAGCTCATCGACAGCGACCGCAAAAGAGACCCAGTACTTC.

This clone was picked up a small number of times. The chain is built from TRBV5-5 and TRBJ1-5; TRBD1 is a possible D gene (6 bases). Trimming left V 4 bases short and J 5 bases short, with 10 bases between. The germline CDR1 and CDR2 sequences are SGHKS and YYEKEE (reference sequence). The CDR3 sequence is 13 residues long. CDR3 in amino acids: CASSLTGHQPQHF. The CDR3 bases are TGTGCCAGCAGCCTCACAGGGCATCAGCCCCAGCATTTT.